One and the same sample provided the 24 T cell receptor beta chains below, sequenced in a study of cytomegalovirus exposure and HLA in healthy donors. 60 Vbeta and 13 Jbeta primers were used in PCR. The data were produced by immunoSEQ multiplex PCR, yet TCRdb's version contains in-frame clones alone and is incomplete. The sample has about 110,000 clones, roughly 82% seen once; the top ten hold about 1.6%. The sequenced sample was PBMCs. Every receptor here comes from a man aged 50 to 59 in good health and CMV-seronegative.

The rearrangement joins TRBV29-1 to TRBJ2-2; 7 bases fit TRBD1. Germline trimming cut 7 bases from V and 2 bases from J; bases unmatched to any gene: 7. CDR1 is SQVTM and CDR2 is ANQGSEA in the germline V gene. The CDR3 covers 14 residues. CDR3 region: CSGTGTDNTGELFF. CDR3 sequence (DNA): TGCAGCGGGACCGGGACAGATAACACCGGGGAGCTGTTTTTT.

The CDR3 DNA is TGTGCCAACTCCGGGACAGGGGATGGCTACACCTTC. As protein: CANSGTGDGYTF. The chain joins TRBV2 to TRBJ1-2; 10 positions match TRBD1. CDR1 is SNHLY, CDR2 FYNNEI, per germline. There are 12 residues in the CDR3. J was trimmed by 6 bases and V by 10 bases; bases with no gene match: 5.

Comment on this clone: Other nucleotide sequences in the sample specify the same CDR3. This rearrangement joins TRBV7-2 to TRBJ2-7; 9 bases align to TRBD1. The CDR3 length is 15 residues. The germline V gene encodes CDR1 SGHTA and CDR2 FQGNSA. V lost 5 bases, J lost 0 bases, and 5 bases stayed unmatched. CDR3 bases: TGTGCCAGCAGCCCTGGGACAGGGAGCTCCTACGAGCAGTACTTC. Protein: CASSPGTGSSYEQYF.

The CDR3 sequence is CASSLGQGIGQPQHF. As DNA, the CDR3 is TGTGCCAGCAGCTTAGGGCAGGGGATCGGTCAGCCCCAGCATTTT. The J gene is TRBJ1-5, the V gene TRBV11-2, with D possibly matching TRBD1 (6 bases). Germline V gives CDR1 SGHAT, CDR2 FQNNGV. V lost 1 base to trimming and J lost 6 bases, with 13 bases between them. There are 15 residues in the CDR3.

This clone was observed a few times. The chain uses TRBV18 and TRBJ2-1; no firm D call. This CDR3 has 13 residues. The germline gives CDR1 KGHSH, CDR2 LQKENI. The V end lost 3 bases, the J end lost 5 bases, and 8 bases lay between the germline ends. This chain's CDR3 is CASSPTVHNEQFF. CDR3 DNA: TGTGCCAGCTCACCCACAGTCCACAATGAGCAGTTCTTC.

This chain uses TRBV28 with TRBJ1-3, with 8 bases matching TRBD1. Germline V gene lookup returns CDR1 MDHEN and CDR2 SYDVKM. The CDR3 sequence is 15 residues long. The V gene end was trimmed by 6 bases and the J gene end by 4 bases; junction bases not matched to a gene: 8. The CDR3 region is CASSNTRTGGNTIYF. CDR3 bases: TGTGCCAGCAGCAATACAAGGACAGGGGGAAACACCATATATTTT.

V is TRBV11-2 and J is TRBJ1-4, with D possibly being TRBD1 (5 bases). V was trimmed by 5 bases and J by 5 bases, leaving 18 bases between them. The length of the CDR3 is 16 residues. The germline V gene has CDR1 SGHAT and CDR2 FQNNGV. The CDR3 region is CASSPGTAGGNEKLFF. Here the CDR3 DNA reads TGTGCCAGCAGCCCAGGGACGGCCGGAGGGAATGAAAAACTGTTTTTT. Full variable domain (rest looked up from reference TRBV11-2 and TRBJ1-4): EAGVAQSPRYKIIEKRQSVAFWCNPISGHATLYWYQQILGQGPKLLIQFQNNGVVDDSQLPKDRFSAERLKGVDSTLKIQPAKLEDSAVYLCASSPGTAGGNEKLFFGSGTQLSVL.

CDR3 DNA sequence: TGTGCCAGCAGTTCGCAGGGGATGGGGCAGACCCAGTACTTC. Translated: CASSSQGMGQTQYF. The chain couples TRBV28 to TRBJ2-5, with TRBD1 as a possible D gene (6 bases). The CDR3 is 14 amino acids. V gave up 4 bases and J gave up 6 bases, with 15 bases separating them. CDR1 is MDHEN, CDR2 SYDVKM, per germline.

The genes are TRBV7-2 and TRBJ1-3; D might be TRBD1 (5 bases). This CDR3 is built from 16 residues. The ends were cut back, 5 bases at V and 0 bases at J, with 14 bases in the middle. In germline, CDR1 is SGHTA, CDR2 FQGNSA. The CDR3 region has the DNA TGTGCCAGCAGCCCCTCAACAGGTTACTCTGGAAACACCATATATTTT. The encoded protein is CASSPSTGYSGNTIYF.

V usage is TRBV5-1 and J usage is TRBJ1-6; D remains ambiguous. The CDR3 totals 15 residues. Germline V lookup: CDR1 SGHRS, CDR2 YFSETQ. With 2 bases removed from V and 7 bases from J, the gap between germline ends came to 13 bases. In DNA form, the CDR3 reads TGCGCCAGCAGCTTCGACGGCTCCGGGAATTCACCCCTCCACTTT. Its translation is CASSFDGSGNSPLHF.

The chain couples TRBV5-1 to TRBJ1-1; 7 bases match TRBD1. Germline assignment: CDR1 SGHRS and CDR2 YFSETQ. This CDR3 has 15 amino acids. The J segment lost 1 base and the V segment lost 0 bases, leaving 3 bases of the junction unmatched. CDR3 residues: CASSLATGTNTEAFF. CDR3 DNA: TGCGCCAGCAGCTTGGCGACAGGGACGAACACTGAAGCTTTCTTT.

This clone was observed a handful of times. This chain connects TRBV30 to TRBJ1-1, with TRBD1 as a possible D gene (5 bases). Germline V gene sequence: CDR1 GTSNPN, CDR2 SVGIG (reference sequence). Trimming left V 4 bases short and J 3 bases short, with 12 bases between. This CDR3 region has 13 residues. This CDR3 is CAWKRTTYTEAFF. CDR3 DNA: TGTGCCTGGAAGAGGACAACATACACTGAAGCTTTCTTT.

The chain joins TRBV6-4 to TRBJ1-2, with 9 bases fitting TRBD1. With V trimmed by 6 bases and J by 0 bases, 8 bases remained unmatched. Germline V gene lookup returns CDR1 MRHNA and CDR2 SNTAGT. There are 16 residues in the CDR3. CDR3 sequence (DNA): TGTGCCAGCAGGCCGGACAGGGGAGAATCTAACTATGGCTACACCTTC. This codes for CASRPDRGESNYGYTF.

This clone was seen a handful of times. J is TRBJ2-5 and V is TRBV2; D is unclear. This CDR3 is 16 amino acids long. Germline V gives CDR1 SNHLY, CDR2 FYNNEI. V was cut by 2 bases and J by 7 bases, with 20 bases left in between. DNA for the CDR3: TGTGCCAGCAGTGAATCGTCAGTAGGTTTTTCGGGGACCCAGTACTTC. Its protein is CASSESSVGFSGTQYF.

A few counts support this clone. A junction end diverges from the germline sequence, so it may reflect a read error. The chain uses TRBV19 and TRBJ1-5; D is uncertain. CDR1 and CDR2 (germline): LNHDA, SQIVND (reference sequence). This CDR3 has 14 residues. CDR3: CAGSKGEGFQPQHF. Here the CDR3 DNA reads TGTGCCGGTAGTAAGGGTGAGGGTTTTCAGCCCCAGCATTTT.

The CDR3 DNA reads as TGTGCCTGCCTTCGGCGGAACAAGCCTCCCGATGGCTACACCTTC. Its translation is CACLRRNKPPDGYTF. The chain couples TRBV30 to TRBJ1-2, with D unresolved. The V gene's germline CDR1 is GTSNPN and CDR2 SVGIG (reference sequence). V was clipped by 6 bases and J by 6 bases, with 23 bases between them. The CDR3 is made up of 15 amino acids.

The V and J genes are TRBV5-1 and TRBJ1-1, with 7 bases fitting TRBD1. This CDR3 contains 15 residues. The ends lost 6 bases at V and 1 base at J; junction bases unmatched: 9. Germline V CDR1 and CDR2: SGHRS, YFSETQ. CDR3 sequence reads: CASNQGERANTEAFF. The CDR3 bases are TGCGCCAGCAATCAGGGGGAGCGGGCGAACACTGAAGCTTTCTTT.

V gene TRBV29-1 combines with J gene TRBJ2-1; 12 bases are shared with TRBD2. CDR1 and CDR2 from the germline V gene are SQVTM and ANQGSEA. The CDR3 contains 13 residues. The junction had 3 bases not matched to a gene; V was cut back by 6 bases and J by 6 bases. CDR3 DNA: TGCAGCGTCCCGGGACTAGCGGGCAATGAGCAGTTCTTC. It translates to CSVPGLAGNEQFF.

CDR3 region: CASSPGPDYEQYF. The CDR3 coding sequence is TGTGCCAGCAGCCCGGGTCCCGACTACGAGCAGTACTTC. This chain links TRBV7-2 with TRBJ2-7; D gene ambiguous. The germline V and J ends were trimmed by 5 bases and 3 bases, with 11 bases remaining between them. Germline CDR1 SGHTA, CDR2 FQGNSA. The CDR3 covers 13 residues.

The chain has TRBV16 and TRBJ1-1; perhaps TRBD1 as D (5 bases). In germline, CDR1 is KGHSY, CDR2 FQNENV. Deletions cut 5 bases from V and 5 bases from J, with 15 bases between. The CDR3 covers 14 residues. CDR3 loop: CASSARGERTEAFF. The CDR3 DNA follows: TGTGCCAGCAGCGCACGGGGGGAGCGGACTGAAGCTTTCTTT. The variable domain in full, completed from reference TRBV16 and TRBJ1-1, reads GEEVAQTPKHLVRGEGQKAKLYCAPIKGHSYVFWYQQVLKNEFKFLISFQNENVFDETGMPKERFSAKCLPNSPCSLEIQATKLEDSAVYFCASSARGERTEAFFGQGTRLTVV.

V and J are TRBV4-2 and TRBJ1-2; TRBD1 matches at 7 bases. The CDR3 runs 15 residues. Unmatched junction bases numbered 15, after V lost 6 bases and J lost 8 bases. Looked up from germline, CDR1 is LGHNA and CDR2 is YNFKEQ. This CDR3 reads CASSVRGQGARGYTF. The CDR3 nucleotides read TGTGCCAGCAGTGTGAGGGGGCAGGGAGCGAGGGGCTACACCTTC.

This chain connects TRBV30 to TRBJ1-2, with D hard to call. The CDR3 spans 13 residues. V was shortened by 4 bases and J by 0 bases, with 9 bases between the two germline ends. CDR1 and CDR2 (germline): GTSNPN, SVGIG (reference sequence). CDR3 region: CAWNLNTNYGYTF. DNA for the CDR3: TGTGCCTGGAACCTAAATACTAACTATGGCTACACCTTC. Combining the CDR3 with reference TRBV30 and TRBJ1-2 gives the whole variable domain SQTIHQWPATLVQPVGSPLSLECTVEGTSNPNLYWYRQAAGRGLQLLFYSVGIGQISSEVPQNLSASRPQDRQFILSSKKLLLSDSGFYLCAWNLNTNYGYTFGSGTRLTVV.

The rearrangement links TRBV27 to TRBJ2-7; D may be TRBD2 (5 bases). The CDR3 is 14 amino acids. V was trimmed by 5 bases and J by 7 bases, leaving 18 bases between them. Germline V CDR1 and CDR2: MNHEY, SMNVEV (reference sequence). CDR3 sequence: CASSGSRAAREQYF. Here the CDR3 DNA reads TGTGCCAGCAGTGGAAGCAGAGCGGCGAGGGAGCAGTACTTC.

For the CDR3, the DNA is TGTGCCAGTAGTATCATGGGCCGACCCCTCCACTTT. It yields the protein CASSIMGRPLHF. The V call is TRBV19, the J call TRBJ1-6; D ambiguous. This CDR3 has 12 residues. CDR1 is LNHDA and CDR2 is SQIVND in the germline V gene (reference sequence). Trimming pared 3 bases from V and 12 bases from J, leaving 9 bases between.